This TCR beta chain was sequenced in a study of blood T cell repertoires in COVID-19. Study overall: Sites in the United States, Italy and Spain provided acute and convalescent COVID-19 samples. T cells, B-cell-depleted T cells, or PBMCs provided the cDNA or gDNA that served as material.

Trimming removed 0 bases at V and 1 base at J, with 4 bases between. The CDR3 has 14 amino acids. CDR1 SGHAT and CDR2 FQNNGV come from the germline V gene. The Seattle patients, enrolled during active infection, were followed longitudinally. Authors' data handling: By means of reference gene primer amplification, nucleated cell counts were estimated. TCRdb's copy holds only in-frame clones and misses some; the assay was immunoSEQ multiplex PCR. V, J and clone size reflect that table, while D and trimming were determined from the DNA. The data show 250,000 to 300,000 clones, over 75% seen once. V is TRBV11-2 and J is TRBJ2-1; no clear D. Sequencing was performed on peripheral blood. This TCR was recovered from a woman in her 70s with COVID-19, enrolled during active disease. The chain's CDR3 is CASSLERSYNEQFF. The CDR3 bases are TGTGCCAGCAGCTTAGAGAGGTCCTACAATGAGCAGTTCTTC.